Listed below are T cell receptor beta chains from one sample, sequenced in a study of blood T cell repertoires in COVID-19. The assay was immunoSEQ multiplex PCR, and TCRdb's table has in-frame clones only and misses some. The sample contains 23,000 or so clones, roughly nine tenths of which appear only once. The material sequenced was peripheral blood. These receptors were collected from a man between 65 and 79 years old with acute or convalescent COVID-19. Each CDR3 is given with its conserved first and last residue. Fields, in order: clone size, CDR3 length, J gene, D gene, V gene, CDR3 protein, CDR3 DNA. D genes are given only for firm matches. Where a row states a size, it is once, few, many or the class of an expanded clone; other rows omit it.

clone_size: few
cdr3_length: 16
j_call: TRBJ2-2
d_call: TRBD2
v_call: TRBV5-4
cdr3_aa: CASGLAGDSLTGELFF
cdr3_nt: TGTGCCAGCGGACTAGCGGGGGATTCCCTCACCGGGGAGCTGTTTTTT

clone_size: -
cdr3_length: 16
j_call: TRBJ2-3
d_call: TRBD2
v_call: TRBV28
cdr3_aa: CASSLSASGLGDTQYF
cdr3_nt: TGTGCCAGCAGTTTGTCAGCTAGCGGGTTGGGGGATACGCAGTATTTT

clone_size: -
cdr3_length: 13
j_call: TRBJ1-5
d_call: -
v_call: TRBV10-3
cdr3_aa: CAITQDSNQPQHF
cdr3_nt: TGTGCCATCACACAGGATAGCAATCAGCCCCAGCATTTT

clone_size: once
cdr3_length: 14
j_call: TRBJ1-3
d_call: -
v_call: TRBV10-3
cdr3_aa: CAIEDRFSGNTIYF
cdr3_nt: TGTGCCATCGAAGACAGATTCTCTGGAAACACCATATATTTT

clone_size: -
cdr3_length: 14
j_call: TRBJ1-1
d_call: TRBD1
v_call: TRBV10-2
cdr3_aa: CASSGQGGNTEAFF
cdr3_nt: TGCGCCAGCAGTGGACAGGGAGGGAACACTGAAGCTTTCTTT

clone_size: once
cdr3_length: 14
j_call: TRBJ1-5
d_call: -
v_call: TRBV2
cdr3_aa: CASGKGHSNQPQHF
cdr3_nt: TGTGCCAGTGGGAAGGGGCACAGTAATCAGCCCCAGCATTTT

clone_size: -
cdr3_length: 15
j_call: TRBJ2-3
d_call: -
v_call: TRBV15
cdr3_aa: CATSQSGASTDTQYF
cdr3_nt: TGTGCCACCAGCCAGTCAGGGGCCAGCACAGATACGCAGTATTTT

clone_size: -
cdr3_length: 14
j_call: TRBJ2-1
d_call: TRBD2
v_call: TRBV6-5
cdr3_aa: CASRLSGGPNEQFF
cdr3_nt: TGTGCCAGCAGACTTAGCGGGGGACCGAATGAGCAGTTCTTC

clone_size: -
cdr3_length: 16
j_call: TRBJ2-1
d_call: -
v_call: TRBV7-8
cdr3_aa: CASSFFQGLFYNEQFF
cdr3_nt: TGTGCCAGCAGCTTTTTCCAGGGGTTATTCTACAATGAGCAGTTCTTC

clone_size: -
cdr3_length: 14
j_call: TRBJ2-7
d_call: TRBD1
v_call: TRBV11-2
cdr3_aa: CASSLKGQSYEQCF
cdr3_nt: TGTGCCAGCAGCTTAAAGGGACAGTCCTACGAGCAGTGCTTC